This T cell receptor (beta chain) was retrieved from a study of cytomegalovirus exposure and HLA in healthy donors (dated by TCRdb to between 2016 and 2019). Concerning the study at large: An earlier analysis of roughly 570 of the donors reported 276 Gb of sequence data and 95 million to 130 million unique TCR beta sequences obtained from approximately 180 million T cells. An early release that covered approximately 600 HLA-typed donors contained approximately 300 gigabases of sequencing data and around 80 million unique TCR sequences. Of the roughly 400 genotyped donors, around 81% fell in the genetic ancestry cluster associated with self-reported Caucasian donors. The study aimed to test whether cataloging public T cell receptors could reveal signatures of past pathogen exposure. The study used immunosequencing to profile the T cell repertoires of approximately 650 subjects and linked those repertoires to cytomegalovirus serostatus. A separate validation cohort of 90 to 150 different subjects was used in addition to the roughly 700-subject first cohort. The study combined high-throughput TCR immunosequencing, statistical association of individual TCRs with disease status, and machine learning to predict cytomegalovirus infection status. To study patterns of TCR occurrence, a later analysis re-analyzed previously published TCR beta repertoires from more than 550 donors and added high-resolution HLA genotyping. Rather than drawing on any new phenotypic data, the later analysis identified candidate immune exposures from TCR beta sequences and the way those sequences occurred across donors. An earlier analysis of more than 450 of the donors used high-throughput TCR beta sequencing to judge whether each TCR beta V gene segment behaved as functional or pseudogenic. Donor age, sex, ethnicity and CMV serostatus were compiled alongside the repertoire data. A later genetic analysis used genome-wide SNP genotypes for about three fifths of the 666 donors, treating that subset as a discovery cohort. All discovery cohort repertoires had been generated on a single sequencing platform. HLA typing covered class I and class II loci at four-digit resolution. Typing coverage varied by locus: roughly 620-630 donors for A, B, C, DRB1 and DQB1; more than 500 for DQA1; some 610 for DPA1; roughly 470 for DPB1. Five DR-DQ haplotypes were treated as single units for association and clustering because of strong linkage in the cohort. Across some 400 genotyped donors of the cohort, an average of about 200,000 unique TCR beta nucleotide sequences per donor were sequenced, and approximately 17% of those sequences were non-productive.

Per the germline V gene, LGHNA is the CDR1 and YNFKEQ is the CDR2. The CDR3, from cysteine to phenylalanine, totals 15 residues. The sequence is cut down to CDR3 DNA, 45 bases in frame from base 1. V is clipped by 1 base and J by 4 bases, and the sequence between their germline boundaries is 13 bases long. The library was obtained by the immunoSEQ multiplex PCR assay. For the multiplex PCR, a mixture combining 60 forward primers for TCR Vbeta segments and 13 reverse primers for TCR Jbeta segments was used. Amplification of the CDR3 region of rearranged TCR beta genes was performed with a multiplex PCR assay on genomic DNA. Amplified TCR beta libraries were sequenced as 87-base-pair reads on the Illumina HiSeq System. As for the authors' bioinformatics: Across the roughly 640 repertoires, a later analysis counted about 81 million unique TCR beta chains, 9.5 million to 12 million of which were shared by at least two donors. Raw reads were error-corrected and collapsed into unique sequences by a nearest-neighbor algorithm in which closely related sequences were merged to remove PCR and sequencing errors. To assign V, D and J gene segments, CDR3 sequences were aligned to IMGT reference sequences. For a sequence to be retained, at least a six-nucleotide match to both a V gene segment and a J gene segment was required. A rearrangement counted as productive if the CDR3 had no stop codons and remained in frame with V and J, and every other rearrangement counted as non-productive. CDR3 was defined by IMGT convention, running from the second conserved V-encoded cysteine to the conserved J-encoded phenylalanine. The earlier analysis of about 570 of the donors excluded any sequence lacking an unambiguous match to a single V gene segment. An earlier analysis of several hundred of the donors classified V segments as functional when productive rearrangements were above 56.7% and as segregating when the standard deviation between donors was above 5%. A statistical classification framework was built for diagnosing cytomegalovirus status from the catalog of TCR beta chain sequences. A later analysis assigned V and J genes by comparing TCR nucleotide sequences with IMGT/GENE-DB human TR gene sequences. In a later analysis, CDR3 sequences and most-parsimonious VDJ recombination scenarios were assigned using the TCRdist pipeline. A later analysis defined each TCR beta chain by its CDR3 amino acid sequence plus V-gene family, and excluded reads lacking a unique V-gene family. To address suspected cross-contamination and a sequencing artifact, a later analysis removed roughly 580 highly shared, low-generation-probability nucleotide sequences. In a later analysis, a clonal expansion index for each public chain was calculated from normalized within-repertoire ranks of inferred template counts. In a later analysis, generation probabilities were computed with a VDJ recombination model fitted to out-of-frame rearrangements, and the resulting probabilities were checked against IGoR. In a later analysis, TCR-TCR, TCR-HLA and TCR-CMV co-occurrence was scored with hypergeometric tests, and a repertoire-size bias correction was applied to TCR pairs. To estimate false discovery rates, a later analysis permuted the HLA or CMV assignments 20 times. In a later analysis, co-occurring TCRs were grouped with DBSCAN, and TCRdist sequence similarity was added when clustering was performed within HLA-allele-positive subsets. Co-occurrence clustering excluded repertoires with fewer than 30,000 or more than 120,000 public chains, plus five with anomalous nucleotide sharing. Held by TCRdb, this immuneACCESS table contains in-frame sequences only and omits some clones. Under half of the omission traces to an unresolved V gene where checked; the cause of the rest is unknown. The D gene and trimming were derived from the DNA, and the V and J assignments and clone size from that table. Within this sample are 90,000 to 120,000 clones, with around 76% of them counted one time only. The ten largest account for approximately 2.6% of the sample.

The cohort comprised some 700 healthy bone marrow donors. Cohort members were all nominally healthy when sampled, although unrecorded immune exposures were likely present. The donor was CMV seropositive and was included in the group of 250 to 350 seropositive cohort members. A peripheral blood sample was provided by each donor, and peripheral blood mononuclear cells were used for TCR beta sequencing. The Qiagen DNeasy Blood Extraction Kit was used to extract genomic DNA from the blood cell samples. A note on this clone: Its antigen is unknown. Per-nucleotide qualities are absent, and no much larger clonotype sits a single base away.

General conclusions and limits of the study: The classifier was reported to diagnose cytomegalovirus status with high specificity and sensitivity in both the original cohort and the validation cohort. A cluster of highly shared sequence variants was judged likely to be a technical artifact of the sequencing pipeline. Assigning TCR associations to individual alleles was difficult when HLA alleles, especially DR and DQ, strongly co-occurred. Most CMV-associated TCR beta chains appeared to be HLA-restricted in a later analysis, and the HLA associations seemed to be driven largely by CMV exposure. A later analysis associated 17,000 or so TCR beta sequences with specific HLA alleles at a false discovery rate of 0.05. A further reported finding was that TCR beta sequences accurately predicted the HLA-A and HLA-B alleles for most subjects in the first cohort. Most TCR sequences were observed very rarely across donors, whereas some public TCRs were present in many individuals. Correlated functional status among segregating V segments might reflect linkage disequilibrium, but an unknown experimental factor could not be ruled out. Because counts were too low, more than 15 rarely observed V segments, including chromosome 9 orphons, were excluded from the earlier analysis of some 540 of the donors. Because some donors lacked HLA typing at each locus, the association tests relied only on the typed subset. For the cohort, immune exposure information was limited to CMV serostatus. The 87-base-pair reads could not distinguish some IMGT-functional V segments, including TRBV6-2 and TRBV6-3, so those segments were excluded. In an earlier analysis of about 600 of the donors, most TCR beta V segments appeared in productive rearrangements about 90% or about 30% of the time, broadly matching IMGT annotations. In a later analysis, several top co-occurrence clusters were reported to appear linked to parvovirus B19, influenza, CMV and Epstein-Barr virus. In a later analysis, the rate of TCR association differed among HLA loci, with DRB1 alleles having the most associated TCRs and HLA-C alleles having the fewest. A later analysis found that HLA-associated TCR beta chains were more clonally expanded and had lower generation probabilities than equally common non-associated chains. Compared with the roughly 600-donor mean, donors in an Asian-associated ancestry cluster had fewer N-insertions in productive TCRs, according to a later genetic analysis. In vitro tests confirmed that a few of the cytomegalovirus-associated TCR beta chains recognize cytomegalovirus antigens. The authors suggested that the approach could potentially be generalized to other disease states and immunological phenotypes. This cohort had only TCR beta chains sequenced, and the lack of alpha or paired-chain data limited which features could be detected. Presence/absence analyses assumed roughly uniform sequencing depth across donors, an assumption that may not hold. The study listed approximately 160 TCR beta chains as associated with cytomegalovirus. A later genetic analysis associated a missense DCLRE1C variant with V-gene and J-gene trimming of TCR beta chains, and an independent cohort replicated the association.

The TCR comes from a man younger than 45 in good health and CMV-seropositive. Sequences were obtained from PBMCs. The V and J segments used are TRBV4-2 and TRBJ1-1, with TRBD1 as a weak D call on 5 bases. This receptor has the CDR3 CASSQGRRGGTEAFF. The sequenced DNA is TGTGCCAGCAGCCAAGGCAGGAGGGGAGGCACTGAAGCTTTCTTT.